This record concerns one T cell receptor beta chain sequence. Its antigen is unknown. Sequenced by immunoSEQ multiplex PCR; TCRdb stores in-frame clones only, minus some. The sample has about 100,000 clones, 80% to 95% seen once. This entry belongs to a study of Tregs in tolerant kidney transplant recipients. Germline lookup yields CDR1 MNHNS and CDR2 SASEGT. V lost 6 bases and J 4 bases, leaving 13 bases between the germline ends. The CDR3 extends over 14 amino acids. Findings and limits, study-wide: In tolerant patients, donor-specific Tregs outgrew total Tregs, suggesting antigen-driven expansion. The small number of patients limits these findings pending further validation. Activated donor B cell expansion appeared to reveal the most relevant donor-specific TCRbeta repertoire.

Related graft donors supplied nonmyeloablative bone marrow transplants, and mixed chimerism was transient. Unstimulated regulatory T cells (CD4+CD25+CD127-), CD4+CD25- non-regulatory cells, CD4 and CD8 cells were FACS-sorted from thawed PBMCs. The V gene is TRBV6-1, the J gene TRBJ1-5; D is perhaps TRBD1 (6 bases). The clonotype was recovered from a human patient who received a combined kidney and bone marrow transplant. Some T cells may be the graft donor's. The sample here was CD4+ T cells from blood (PBMCs), taken 12 months after the transplant. CDR3 DNA: TGTGCCAGCAGGGAGACAGGCGAAAATCAGCCCCAGCATTTT. Protein sequence: CASRETGENQPQHF.